A single sample gave rise to the 18 T cell receptor beta chains below, sequenced in a study of T cell repertoires in cytomegalovirus infection. TCRdb re-called the reads with MiXCR, one entry per CDR3 protein. The table records 200,000 to 250,000 distinct CDR3 sequences, roughly 23% of them present only once. What was sequenced was CD8+ T cells from PBMCs. The receptors derive from a human donor in good health (CMV status not recorded). Some clones in this sample may be carry-over from other donors' samples.

This clonotype was observed a handful of times. This sequence joins TRBV19 and TRBJ2-1, with D possibly TRBD2 on 5 matching bases. The length of the CDR3 is 13 residues. The V end was cut by 6 bases, the J end by 5 bases, with 11 bases between. Germline CDR1 LNHDA, CDR2 SQIVND (reference sequence). CDR3 DNA: TGTGCCAGTAGCCTCCGGGATCACAATGAGCAGTTCTTC. Translating gives CASSLRDHNEQFF.

CDR3 protein: CSAGTGDFNEAFF. The CDR3 DNA is TGCAGCGCTGGGACAGGGGATTTTAATGAAGCTTTCTTT. The chain has TRBV29-1 and TRBJ1-1; the match to TRBD1 covers 10 bases. The CDR3 spans 13 residues. From germline, CDR1 is SQVTM and CDR2 ANQGSEA. With V trimmed by 7 bases and J by 7 bases, 9 bases remained unmatched.

This clonotype was seen a few times. This chain joins TRBV12-3 or TRBV12-4 and TRBJ2-7; TRBD1 agrees at 7 bases. This CDR3 spans 15 amino acids. V was clipped by 5 bases and J by 1 base; unmatched bases: 8. The CDR3 DNA follows: TGTGCCAGCAGTCAAACAGGGGCCCTATCCTACGAGCAGTACTTC. Its translation: CASSQTGALSYEQYF.

A few counts support this clonotype. V is TRBV2 and J is TRBJ1-1; D may be TRBD1 (5 bases). The CDR3 covers 14 residues. Trimming pared 5 bases from V and 5 bases from J, leaving 15 bases between. From germline, CDR1 is SNHLY and CDR2 FYNNEI. The CDR3 protein is CASSLGDQGTEAFF. DNA for the CDR3: TGTGCCAGCAGTCTAGGGGACCAAGGGACTGAAGCTTTCTTT. The full variable domain, rest sourced from reference TRBV2 and TRBJ1-1, is EPEVTQTPSHQVTQMGQEVILRCVPISNHLYFYWYRQILGQKVEFLVSFYNNEISEKSEIFDDQFSVERPDGSNFTLKIRSTKLEDSAMYFCASSLGDQGTEAFFGQGTRLTVV.

The chain uses TRBV7-9 and TRBJ2-5; perhaps D is TRBD1 or TRBD2 (5 bases each). Germline CDR1 reads SEHNR; CDR2 reads FQNEAQ (reference sequence). The CDR3 is 13 amino acids. The ends were cut back, 6 bases at V and 4 bases at J, with 12 bases in the middle. The CDR3 spells CASRDRGAETQYF. CDR3 DNA: TGTGCCAGCAGAGATAGAGGGGCAGAGACCCAGTACTTC.

This sequence joins TRBV5-6 and TRBJ2-3; 8 positions agree with TRBD2. CDR1 and CDR2 (germline): SGHDT, YYEEEE. After removal of 0 bases from V and 2 bases from J, the junction contained 5 bases not matched to a gene. The CDR3 is 16 amino acids. The CDR3 spells CASSLEAGGYTDTQYF. The CDR3 region has the DNA TGTGCCAGCAGCTTGGAGGCGGGGGGCTACACAGATACGCAGTATTTT.

The V gene is TRBV27, the J gene TRBJ2-3, with 14 bases fitting TRBD2. CDR1 and CDR2 from the germline V gene are MNHEY and SMNVEV (reference sequence). The CDR3 is 17 residues long. J lost 2 bases, V lost 5 bases, and 6 bases had no gene match. The CDR3 region has the DNA TGTGCCAGCAGTCCCGGGACTAGCGGGGGAGACACAGATACGCAGTATTTT. Translation: CASSPGTSGGDTDTQYF.

This clonotype was picked up a small number of times. The CDR3 is CATKMAGGSEAFF. DNA of the CDR3: TGTGCCACGAAAATGGCAGGGGGTTCTGAAGCTTTCTTT. The V and J genes are TRBV14 and TRBJ1-1; 7 positions agree with TRBD1. CDR1 SGHDN and CDR2 FVKESK come from the germline V gene. The length of the CDR3 is 13 residues. Trimming took 10 bases from V and 6 from J; bases not matched to a gene: 11.

This clonotype occurred many times. This may be a read error, as it is one base from a much larger clone. The chain links TRBV12-3 or TRBV12-4 to TRBJ2-3, with D unresolved. V was clipped by 6 bases and J by 2 bases, with 3 bases between them. The CDR3 has 11 amino acids. CDR3 sequence reads: CASSYTDTQYF. DNA of the CDR3: TGTGCCAGCAGCTACACAGATACGCAGTATTTT.

This clonotype was counted a few times. The chain uses TRBV20-1 and TRBJ1-1, with D unresolved. This CDR3 has 12 amino acids. CDR1 DFQATT and CDR2 SNEGSKA come from the germline V gene (reference sequence). With 6 bases removed from V and 1 base from J, the gap between germline ends came to 9 bases. CDR3 DNA: TGCAGTGCCCTGATCAGGAACACTGAAGCTTTCTTT. Its translation is CSALIRNTEAFF.

This clonotype was counted between two and nine times. The chain couples TRBV5-6 to TRBJ2-5; 9 nucleotides match TRBD1. Losses at the gene ends were 2 bases for V and 5 bases for J; bases not matched to a gene: 4. CDR1 is SGHDT and CDR2 is YYEEEE in the germline V gene. The CDR3 sequence is 14 residues long. Here the CDR3 DNA reads TGTGCCAGCAGCTTCGGGACAGGGCTCGAGACCCAGTACTTC. Translation gives CASSFGTGLETQYF. Looking up the rest from reference TRBV5-6 and TRBJ2-5 gives the full variable domain: DAGVTQSPTHLIKTRGQQVTLRCSPKSGHDTVSWYQQALGQGPQFIFQYYEEEERQRGNFPDRFSGHQFPNYSSELNVNALLLGDSALYLCASSFGTGLETQYFGPGTRLLVL.

This clonotype was counted ten times or more. This chain joins TRBV7-8 and TRBJ2-7, with D tentatively TRBD2 (6 bases). The CDR3 loop spans 15 amino acids. The V and J ends lost 5 bases and 2 bases respectively, with 16 bases between them. Germline-derived CDR1 and CDR2 are SGHVS and FQNEAQ. The CDR3 DNA reads as TGTGCCAGCAGCCTAGGGGCGGGACCAGCCTACGAGCAGTACTTC. Translated: CASSLGAGPAYEQYF.

This clonotype was seen only a few times. The V and J genes are TRBV29-1 and TRBJ1-2, with D perhaps matching TRBD1 (5 bases). The germline V and J ends were trimmed by 3 bases and 3 bases, with 17 bases remaining between them. Germline CDR1 and CDR2: SQVTM and ANQGSEA. The CDR3 extends over 15 amino acids. The CDR3: CSVEVRQGPDYGYTF. The CDR3 DNA reads TGCAGCGTTGAGGTGCGGCAGGGCCCAGACTATGGCTACACCTTC.

This clonotype was recorded a few times. This chain connects TRBV6-2 or TRBV6-3 to TRBJ2-2; 7 bases fit TRBD1. J lost 11 bases, V lost 0 bases, and 9 bases had no gene match. CDR3 length: 15 residues. Germline CDR1 reads MNHEY; CDR2 reads SVGEGT. Here the CDR3 reads CASSYSTGSSVELFF. The CDR3, as DNA: TGTGCCAGCAGTTACTCGACAGGGTCCAGCGTAGAGCTGTTTTTT.

There are many counts of this clonotype. This chain connects TRBV28 to TRBJ2-5, with TRBD2 identical over 10 bases. Germline CDR1 reads MDHEN; CDR2 reads SYDVKM. V shed 2 bases, J shed 3 bases, and the junction held 6 bases outside the gene matches. The CDR3 covers 16 residues. CDR3 DNA sequence: TGTGCCAGCAGTTTAACCCCTAGCGGGGGAGAAGAGACCCAGTACTTC. Translated: CASSLTPSGGEETQYF.

This sequence joins TRBV28 and TRBJ2-1, with TRBD2 matching over 9 bases. V was pared by 6 bases and J by 8 bases, with 8 bases of the junction left unmatched. Germline-derived CDR1 and CDR2 are MDHEN and SYDVKM. The CDR3 is made up of 14 amino acids. This CDR3 reads CASRNSGGFDEQFF. In DNA form, the CDR3 reads TGTGCCAGCAGGAATAGCGGGGGTTTTGATGAGCAGTTCTTC.

This chain links TRBV11-2 with TRBJ2-1, with D maybe TRBD1 (6 bases). The germline V gene has CDR1 SGHAT and CDR2 FQNNGV. Between the trimmed V and J ends, which lost 1 base and 10 bases, there was a span of 11 bases. The CDR3 sequence is 13 residues long. CDR3 sequence: CASSLVGAGEQFF. The CDR3, as DNA: TGTGCCAGCAGCTTAGTGGGGGCCGGAGAGCAGTTCTTC.

This clonotype is judged medium-sized. This chain links TRBV7-8 with TRBJ2-5, with 10 positions matching TRBD2. V was clipped by 5 bases and J by 0 bases; unmatched bases: 3. Per the germline V gene, CDR1 is SGHVS and CDR2 is FQNEAQ. The CDR3 length is 15 residues. The CDR3 DNA is TGTGCCAGCAGCCAGCGGGGGGGGTACCAAGAGACCCAGTACTTC. This translates into CASSQRGGYQETQYF.